The T cell receptor (beta chain) described here comes from a study of cytomegalovirus exposure and HLA in healthy donors. About the study: Most genotyped donors, roughly 80% of more than 300, had Caucasian-associated genetic ancestry.

The PCR used 60 Vbeta and 13 Jbeta primers. Profiling relied on immunoSEQ multiplex PCR, and the TCRdb table lists in-frame clones only, not all of them. The sample carries approximately 90,000 clones, 60% to 80% recorded once. On this clone itself: Its target is unknown. Other DNA variants within this sample encode the same CDR3.

The CDR3 contains 13 residues. Deletions cut 1 base from V and 3 bases from J, with 4 bases between. The V gene's germline CDR1 is SSHAT and CDR2 FNYEAQ (reference sequence). Findings and caveats of the study: As was reported, the classifier diagnosed cytomegalovirus status with high specificity and sensitivity. In terms of immune exposure information, only CMV serostatus was available.

Every donor was a healthy person donating bone marrow. The rearrangement joins TRBV7-7 to TRBJ2-1; D unresolved. Material: PBMCs. The sequence derives from a woman in her forties or fifties in good health and CMV-seropositive. The chain's CDR3 is CASSLDSYNEQFF. The DNA for the CDR3 is TGTGCCAGCAGCTTAGACAGCTACAATGAGCAGTTCTTC.